The text below deals with one T cell receptor (beta chain). Its antigen remains unidentified. Per-nucleotide qualities are absent, and no much larger clonotype sits a single base away. This entry belongs to a study of graft-versus-host responses after intestinal transplantation (dated by TCRdb to the early 2020s). Turning to the overall study: Multivisceral, liver-intestinal, or isolated intestinal transplants were received by the recipients. After intestinal transplantation, graft-versus-host and host-versus-graft alloreactive T cell clones were followed in the graft, circulation and bone marrow using bulk TCR-beta CDR3 sequencing. The cohort enrolled about two dozen intestinal transplant recipients, one of whom was a retransplant, and a few patients without pretransplant specimens were excluded. Alloreactive clones were identified by sequencing pre-transplant mixed lymphocyte reaction products and comparing these products with unstimulated pre-transplant donor and recipient T cells. Rather than going through the commercial service, samples from a few later patients were sequenced in-house on an Illumina MiSeq and processed with MiXCR. Every recipient was given anti-thymocyte globulin induction, then maintenance tacrolimus and steroids for roughly 3 years. A peak of at least 4% donor T cells among recipient peripheral blood mononuclear cells was the definition used for donor T cell macrochimerism.

Cut back by 1 base and 0 bases, the V and J ends lie 19 bases apart. The CDR3 holds 19 amino acids from the cysteine to the phenylalanine. This entry keeps only the CDR3 DNA: 57 bases, framed from base 1. CDR1 and CDR2 are drawn from the germline V gene: MGHRA, YSYEKL. Libraries were made using the immunoSEQ multiplex PCR assay. For most patients, genomic DNA was isolated using the Qiagen DNeasy Blood and Tissue Kit and was shipped frozen to Adaptive Biotechnologies for TCR sequencing. For most patients, genomic DNA was subjected to high-throughput TCR-beta CDR3 sequencing by Adaptive Biotechnologies. Per the source publication's procedure: Adaptive's ImmunoSEQ software was the source of the TCR sequencing data for about 17 patients, while a few other patients were processed with MiXCR and VDJtools. CD4 versus CD8 sorting errors were corrected by removing sequences found in both subsets at a frequency ratio below 5:1. CDR3 nucleotide sequences shared by donor and recipient were removed because the origin of these sequences could not be assigned. To count as alloreactive, a clone needed at least 2-fold expansion over unstimulated cells and a minimum CFSE-low frequency of 0.002% (template counts) or 0.001% (read counts). Mappable clones were those detected in sequenced pre-transplant spleen, lymph node, or MLR CFSE-low populations of the donor or recipient. The cumulative frequency of alloreactive clones was calculated as a percentage of all sequences, weighted by copy number. The source is immuneACCESS, and TCRdb retained only in-frame sequences with V and J called. Part of the clones is not carried over; for the studies checked, unresolved V genes explain less than half of this, and the remainder is unexplained. V and J calls and clone size come straight from that table; D and trimming were deduced from the DNA. Recorded for this sample are some 130,000 clones; approximately 92% of them occurred a single time. The top ten hold around 0.15% of the sample.

General findings and caveats noted by the study authors: GvH clones turned up in recipient bone marrow, with some appearing earlier in ileal mucosa or blood, a pattern consistent with an intestinal mucosal origin. Conclusions were limited by the relatively low number and heterogeneity of intestinal transplant patients. Peak levels of circulating GvH clones were associated with declines in HvG clones early after transplant. High GvH to HvG T cell clonal ratios were observed in the allografts of patients with donor T cell macrochimerism.

What this sample's time point label stands for: cells obtained before transplantation from donor or recipient. CD3+CD4+ and CD3+CD8+ populations were FACS-sorted from unstimulated pre-transplant donor and recipient cells taken from spleen or lymph nodes. The source is a human donor who received an intestinal transplant. The sequences come from unstimulated CD4+ T cells sorted from spleen or lymph node cells, collected before intestinal transplant. The V and J genes are TRBV4-1 and TRBJ1-3; TRBD1 is a possible D gene, resting on 5 matching bases. The sequenced DNA is TGCGCCAGCAGCCAAGTTATCGTCGCGGGGGGTTTCTCTGGAAACACCATATATTTT. The resulting protein is CASSQVIVAGGFSGNTIYF.